The rows below give T cell receptor beta chains drawn from one sample of a study of blood T cell repertoires in COVID-19. Some clones are missing from TCRdb's copy, which holds only in-frame ones; the method was immunoSEQ multiplex PCR. The sample yields 150,000 to 200,000 clones, more than 75% seen once. Source material: peripheral blood. These receptors all come from a woman aged 55-70 years with COVID-19, enrolled during active disease. The CDR3 runs from the conserved cysteine through the conserved F or W. The D gene is left open where the match is weak.

cdr3_aa | cdr3_nt | cdr3_length | j_call | d_call | v_call
CASRGGGDIVNYGYTF | TGTGCCAGCAGGGGGGGAGGGGATATAGTTAACTATGGCTACACCTTC | 16 | TRBJ1-2 | . | TRBV28
CASSEGQMNTEAFF | TGTGCCAGCAGCGAAGGACAGATGAACACTGAAGCTTTCTTT | 14 | TRBJ1-1 | . | TRBV9
CASSLGTVYGYTF | TGTGCCAGCAGCTTGGGGACAGTCTATGGCTACACCTTC | 13 | TRBJ1-2 | . | TRBV5-4
CASSEAAHGGRALFGYTF | TGTGCCAGCAGTGAAGCCGCGCACGGAGGGCGGGCATTGTTTGGCTACACCTTC | 18 | TRBJ1-2 | . | TRBV6-1
CASSPGGLGAQYF | TGTGCCAGCAGCCCAGGGGGCCTAGGAGCCCAGTACTTC | 13 | TRBJ2-5 | TRBD1 | TRBV12-3/TRBV12-4
CASSPTGVQETQYF | TGTGCCAGTAGTCCCACAGGGGTCCAAGAGACCCAGTACTTC | 14 | TRBJ2-5 | TRBD1 | TRBV19
CASVNSRELFF | TGTGCCAGCGTAAACTCCCGGGAGCTGTTTTTT | 11 | TRBJ2-2 | . | TRBV11-2
CASSAQLLGQVSNQPQHF | TGTGCCAGCAGTGCACAATTATTGGGGCAGGTAAGCAATCAGCCCCAGCATTTT | 18 | TRBJ1-5 | . | TRBV28
CASSLSWVAGNNEQFF | TGTGCCAGCAGCTTATCATGGGTAGCGGGAAACAATGAGCAGTTCTTC | 16 | TRBJ2-1 | TRBD2 | TRBV7-8
CASSTYTGTVSGANVLTF | TGTGCCAGCAGCACGTATACCGGGACAGTCTCTGGGGCCAACGTCCTGACTTTC | 18 | TRBJ2-6 | . | TRBV21-1
CASSILQGEGLRRNSPLHF | TGTGCCAGTAGTATACTCCAGGGGGAAGGTTTGCGGCGGAATTCACCCCTCCACTTT | 19 | TRBJ1-6 | TRBD1 | TRBV19